Presented here are 6 T cell receptor beta chains from one specimen sequenced in a study of blood T cell repertoires in COVID-19. Assay: immunoSEQ multiplex PCR; the TCRdb copy retains only in-frame clones and omits some. The data contain around 200,000 clones, roughly 88% of them singletons. The sequencing input was peripheral blood. The origin of the receptors is an elderly woman with acute or convalescent COVID-19.

The rearrangement links TRBV5-1 to TRBJ2-7; D is possibly TRBD1 (6 bases). The CDR3 loop spans 15 amino acids. Trimming stripped 4 bases from V and 7 bases from J, with 21 bases between. Germline-derived CDR1 and CDR2 are SGHRS and YFSETQ. The CDR3 spells CASSLGASLGEEQYF. The CDR3 DNA follows: TGCGCCAGCAGCCTGGGGGCCTCCCTGGGAGAGGAGCAGTACTTC.

CDR3 nucleotide sequence: TGTGCCAGCAGCGGACCCCCCCGGACTAGCGGGAGTAGGCCATATGAGCAGTTCTTC. As protein: CASSGPPRTSGSRPYEQFF. The chain is built from TRBV9 and TRBJ2-1, with 13 bases matching TRBD2. This CDR3 has 19 residues. The V gene end was trimmed by 3 bases and the J gene end by 8 bases; junction bases not matched to a gene: 17. Looked up from germline, CDR1 is SGDLS and CDR2 is YYNGEE.

The chain carries TRBV7-9 and TRBJ1-1, with D hard to call. The CDR3 is 13 residues long. V lost 1 base to trimming and J lost 7 bases, with 10 bases between them. Germline CDR1 SEHNR, CDR2 FQNEAQ (reference sequence). The CDR3 is CASSLDFGYEAFF. In DNA form, the CDR3 reads TGTGCCAGCAGCTTAGATTTCGGGTATGAAGCTTTCTTT.

This chain uses TRBV6-5 with TRBJ2-5; 11 bases align to TRBD2. V lost 8 bases to trimming and J lost 5 bases; unmatched junction nucleotides: 4. Germline V gene lookup returns CDR1 MNHEY and CDR2 SVGAGI. The CDR3 totals 13 residues. The CDR3 bases are TGTGCCAGCTCGGGACTAGCGGTGGAGACCCAGTACTTC. It is translated as CASSGLAVETQYF.

The CDR3 bases are TGCGCCAGCAGCCAAGTAATGGGGCAGAACACCGGGGAGCTGTTTTTT. Its protein is CASSQVMGQNTGELFF. The chain uses TRBV4-3 and TRBJ2-2; possible D gene TRBD1, 5 bases. Germline assignment: CDR1 LGHNA and CDR2 YSLEER. The V end was cut by 1 base, the J end by 1 base, with 10 bases between. This CDR3 contains 16 residues.

This clone occurred a few times. This chain connects TRBV4-1 to TRBJ2-3, with 14 positions matching TRBD2. This CDR3 has 18 amino acids. V gave up 4 bases and J gave up 1 base; unmatched junction bases: 7. Germline V gives CDR1 MGHRA, CDR2 YSYEKL. As DNA, the CDR3 is TGCGCCAGCAGCCCCGCCGGGACTAGCGGGGGACGCACAGATACGCAGTATTTT. It translates to CASSPAGTSGGRTDTQYF.